The 24 T cell receptor beta chains presented below share a single source sample, sequenced in a study of CD8+CD57+ T cells in acquired aplastic anemia. TCR beta VDJ and CDR3 profiling used genomic DNA as template. TCRdb used MiXCR to reprocess the reads, holding one entry per CDR3 protein. The sample yields hundreds of thousands of distinct CDR3 sequences, roughly 80% seen once. The patients chosen for sequencing had shown expansion of CD8+CD57+ cells (detected by flow cytometry). The sequenced sample consisted of sorted CD4+, CD8+, or CD8+CD57+ T cells (not recorded which) from PBMCs. The receptor source for this set is a human donor with aplastic anemia.

This clonotype is deemed medium-sized. This chain connects TRBV2 to TRBJ2-1; D is uncertain. CDR1 and CDR2 from the germline V gene are SNHLY and FYNNEI. The V end was cut by 9 bases, the J end by 0 bases, with 12 bases between. This CDR3 region has 14 residues. In DNA, the CDR3 is TGTGCCAGTCAAAGTCTTACCTCCTACAATGAGCAGTTCTTC. Amino acid sequence: CASQSLTSYNEQFF. Using reference TRBV2 and TRBJ2-1 for the parts outside the CDR3, the full variable domain is EPEVTQTPSHQVTQMGQEVILRCVPISNHLYFYWYRQILGQKVEFLVSFYNNEISEKSEIFDDQFSVERPDGSNFTLKIRSTKLEDSAMYFCASQSLTSYNEQFFGPGTRLTVL.

As concerns this clonotype: The conserved closing phenylalanine or tryptophan is absent in this CDR3, likely reflecting a read error. The DNA is omitted, as the CDR3 cannot be located on it reliably, and the CDR3 follows TCRdb's listing. CDR3 protein: CASGFQRSGGHDV. The chain links TRBV7-9 to TRBJ2-3; the listed D gene, TRBD2, was not tested against the DNA. The CDR3 extends over 13 residues, inclusive of both ends. CDR1 and CDR2 from the germline V gene are SEHNR and FQNEAQ (reference sequence).

The CDR3 coding sequence is TGTGCCATCAGTGGGTTGACAGGGGGGAACACTGAAGCTTTCTTT. Amino acid sequence: CAISGLTGGNTEAFF. The gene calls are TRBV10-3 and TRBJ1-1; 9 positions agree with TRBD1. The CDR3 sequence is 15 residues long. The ends lost 4 bases at V and 1 base at J; junction bases unmatched: 4. Germline loops: CDR1 ENHRY, CDR2 SYGVKD.

This chain links TRBV2 with TRBJ1-2, with a possible D match to TRBD1 (6 bases). V dropped 7 bases and J dropped 0 bases, with 21 bases sitting between them. Germline lookup yields CDR1 SNHLY and CDR2 FYNNEI. The CDR3 covers 17 residues. In DNA form, the CDR3 reads TGTGCCAGCACCGAAGAGGGGGGTCGGAGAGCTAACTATGGCTACACCTTC. Protein product: CASTEEGGRRANYGYTF.

This clonotype was recorded once. A read error is likely, as this CDR3 ends without the conserved phenylalanine or tryptophan. It is unclear where the CDR3 begins or ends on the DNA, so no DNA is shown, and the CDR3 is as TCRdb lists it. The chain is built from TRBV7-7 and TRBJ2-3; the table's D call, TRBD2, has no DNA check behind it. The CDR3 region is 13 residues in length, termini included. The germline gives CDR1 SSHAT, CDR2 FNYEAQ (reference sequence). The CDR3 is CSPRIGATAPKLS.

This chain joins TRBV6-5 and TRBJ2-1; TRBD1 aligns across 11 bases. J was trimmed by 8 bases and V by 5 bases; bases with no gene match: 20. Per germline, CDR1 MNHEY and CDR2 SVGAGI. This CDR3 region has 19 residues. For the CDR3, the DNA is TGTGCCAGCAGTCAGCCGGGACAGGGGGGCGGAAACGGTCAGGATGAGCAGTTCTTC. Amino acids: CASSQPGQGGGNGQDEQFF.

Details on this clonotype: This CDR3 is missing its conserved last phenylalanine or tryptophan, likely due to a read error. It is unclear where the CDR3 begins or ends on the DNA, so no DNA is shown, and the CDR3 is as TCRdb lists it. CDR3 in amino acids: CASGVGGGDAYGY. The chain has TRBV7-2 and TRBJ2-3; TRBD1, the D gene given by the table, was not confirmed from the DNA. The CDR3 is 13 residues long, counting both termini. Germline CDR1 SGHTA, CDR2 FQGNSA.

This clonotype came up a few times. The genes are TRBV19 and TRBJ1-2; tentatively, D is TRBD1 (6 bases). The length of the CDR3 is 15 residues. Deletions cut 4 bases from V and 4 bases from J, with 16 bases between. The germline V gene encodes CDR1 LNHDA and CDR2 SQIVND (reference sequence). CDR3 in amino acids: CASSRGQSTFYGYTF. CDR3 DNA sequence: TGTGCCAGTAGTAGAGGACAGAGCACCTTCTATGGCTACACCTTC.

The genes are TRBV9 and TRBJ2-5; 7 bases map to TRBD1. Per the germline V gene, CDR1 is SGDLS and CDR2 is YYNGEE. CDR3 size: 15 residues. V shed 0 bases, J shed 13 bases, and the junction held 15 bases outside the gene matches. The CDR3 DNA sequence: TGTGCCAGCAGCGTAGATCTAGGGGGCCACACTGAAGCGTACTTC. Protein product: CASSVDLGGHTEAYF.

The CDR3 bases are TGTGCCAGCACTCCCTTGACAGGGCTCGGCTACACCTTC. It yields the protein CASTPLTGLGYTF. V usage is TRBV12-3 or TRBV12-4 and J usage is TRBJ1-2; 7 bases fit TRBD1. V shed 7 bases, J shed 8 bases, and the junction held 10 bases outside the gene matches. The CDR3 has 13 amino acids.

The chain employs TRBV7-2 and TRBJ2-7; 7 bases agree with TRBD1. V shed 5 bases, J shed 8 bases, and the junction held 15 bases outside the gene matches. The CDR3 runs to 15 residues. Germline CDR1 reads SGHTA; CDR2 reads FQGNSA. The CDR3 reads CASSLPTGTATQQYF. The DNA of the CDR3 is TGTGCCAGCAGCCTACCGACAGGGACCGCCACCCAGCAGTACTTC. The full variable domain, its missing parts supplied by reference TRBV7-2 and TRBJ2-7, is GAGVSQSPSNKVTEKGKDVELRCDPISGHTALYWYRQSLGQGLEFLIYFQGNSAPDKSGLPSDRFSAERTGGSVSTLTIQRTQQEDSAVYLCASSLPTGTATQQYFGPGTRLTVT.

This clonotype was recorded once. At one end, the junction sequence differs from germline, possibly due to a read error. The rearrangement joins TRBV7-2 to TRBJ2-3, with 7 bases identical to TRBD1. From germline, CDR1 is SGHTA and CDR2 FQGNSA. This CDR3 comprises 14 residues. This CDR3 is CASSLGAGDSSHHF. The CDR3 DNA sequence: TGTGCCAGCAGCCTAGGGGCAGGGGACAGTTCACACCATTTT.

Note on this clonotype: The conserved final phenylalanine or tryptophan is absent from the CDR3, which likely points to a read error. The DNA is omitted, as the CDR3 cannot be located on it reliably, and the CDR3 follows TCRdb's listing. This chain joins TRBV7-8 and TRBJ2-3; the table calls TRBD1, which could not be checked here. Ends included, the CDR3 has 13 residues. The germline V gene has CDR1 SGHVS and CDR2 FQNEAQ. CDR3 loop: CASSWGQAANYGY.

This chain links TRBV15 with TRBJ1-5, with D possibly being TRBD1 (5 bases). The V and J ends lost 1 base and 2 bases respectively, with 9 bases between them. CDR1 and CDR2 from the germline V gene are LNHNV and YYDKDF (reference sequence). This CDR3 has 15 residues. CDR3 in DNA: TGTGCCACCAGCAGAGCGGGGGATGGCAATCAGCCCCAGCATTTT. It codes for CATSRAGDGNQPQHF.

This clonotype has just a few counts. The chain combines TRBV7-8 with TRBJ2-7; a weak D match, TRBD1 (7 bases). The germline V and J ends were trimmed by 3 bases and 1 base, with 22 bases remaining between them. The germline V gene encodes CDR1 SGHVS and CDR2 FQNEAQ. The CDR3 totals 18 residues. In DNA form, the CDR3 reads TGTGCCAGCAGCTTTCATGGAGGCGGGACAGCCCTTTCCTACGAGCAGTACGTC. Encoded protein: CASSFHGGGTALSYEQYV.

The chain has TRBV10-3 and TRBJ2-7, with 9 bases that match TRBD1. J lost 2 bases, V lost 11 bases, and 10 bases had no gene match. This CDR3 region has 14 residues. The germline gives CDR1 ENHRY, CDR2 SYGVKD. The DNA for the CDR3 is TGTGCCCTCTCGGACAGGGGTTTAACCTACGAGCAGTACTTC. Its protein product is CALSDRGLTYEQYF.

This clonotype has more than one count but fewer than ten. The chain is built from TRBV19 and TRBJ2-1; a weak D match, TRBD2 (8 bases). Germline V gene data show CDR1 as LNHDA and CDR2 as SQIVND (reference sequence). The CDR3 sequence is 14 residues long. V was trimmed by 9 bases and J by 4 bases, leaving 16 bases between them. The CDR3 reads CASQAGDSYNEQFF. CDR3 coding DNA: TGTGCCAGCCAAGCGGGGGACAGTTACAATGAGCAGTTCTTC.

Turning to this clonotype: One end of the junction fails to match germline, which may point to a read error. This chain links TRBV15 with TRBJ2-3; TRBD2 matches at 8 bases. Matching the DNA end better, TRBJ2-7 makes the J call doubtful. The germline CDR1 and CDR2 sequences are LNHNV and YYDKDF (reference sequence). This CDR3 is 14 amino acids long. The CDR3 reads CASSRAGEHDTQYF. The CDR3 DNA is TGTGCCAGCAGCAGAGCGGGAGAGCACGATACGCAGTACTTC.

As concerns this clonotype: The junction does not match germline at one end; this may be a read error. The rearrangement links TRBV7-9 to TRBJ2-3; 8 bases agree with TRBD2. Per germline, CDR1 SEHNR and CDR2 FQNEAQ (reference sequence). CDR3 length equals 14 residues. The CDR3 here is CASEVAGCHDTQYF. CDR3 nucleotides: TGTGCCAGCGAGGTAGCGGGGTGCCACGATACGCAGTACTTT.

The gene calls are TRBV20-1 and TRBJ2-7, with D possibly matching TRBD2 (5 bases). CDR3 length: 12 residues. The V gene lost 6 bases and the J gene lost 5 bases, with 14 bases spanning the gap. Germline V CDR1 and CDR2: DFQATT, SNEGSKA (reference sequence). The CDR3, as DNA: TGCAGTGCGACTACGGCCCTCAACGAGCAGTACTTC. Its protein is CSATTALNEQYF.

V gene TRBV7-9 combines with J gene TRBJ2-3; D is uncertain. The CDR3 is made up of 16 amino acids. Germline V gives CDR1 SEHNR, CDR2 FQNEAQ (reference sequence). With 3 bases removed from V and 12 bases from J, the gap between germline ends came to 25 bases. The CDR3 here is CASSLETYNSPLHQYF. In nucleotides, the CDR3 is TGTGCCAGCAGCTTGGAAACCTATAATTCCCCCCTCCACCAGTATTTT.

The genes are TRBV11-1 and TRBJ2-3; 8 bases fit TRBD2. The CDR3 consists of 17 residues. The germline V gene encodes CDR1 SGHAT and CDR2 FQDESV (reference sequence). Trimming at V came to 6 bases and at J to 3 bases, leaving 14 bases not matched to a gene. The CDR3 sequence is CASSIPTPAGETDTQYF. The DNA of the CDR3 is TGTGCCAGCAGTATCCCTACCCCAGCGGGAGAGACAGATACGCAGTATTTT.

This chain joins TRBV20-1 and TRBJ2-7; 8 bases line up with TRBD1. Germline V gene data show CDR1 as DFQATT and CDR2 as SNEGSKA (reference sequence). V was clipped by 6 bases and J by 6 bases; unmatched bases: 10. This CDR3 is built from 13 residues. CDR3 DNA sequence: TGCAGTGCCCACCCCAGGGGGCGCGCCGAGCAGTACTTC. Its protein is CSAHPRGRAEQYF.

As for this clonotype: Mismatch with germline at one junction end may stem from a read error. This chain links TRBV7-2 with TRBJ1-1; D unclear. The CDR3 is 15 residues long. Germline V gene sequence: CDR1 SGHTA, CDR2 FQGNSA. The CDR3 is CASSLAGGGNTEDFF. CDR3 DNA: TGTGCCAGCAGCTTAGCGGGAGGTGGGAACACTGAAGATTTCTTT.